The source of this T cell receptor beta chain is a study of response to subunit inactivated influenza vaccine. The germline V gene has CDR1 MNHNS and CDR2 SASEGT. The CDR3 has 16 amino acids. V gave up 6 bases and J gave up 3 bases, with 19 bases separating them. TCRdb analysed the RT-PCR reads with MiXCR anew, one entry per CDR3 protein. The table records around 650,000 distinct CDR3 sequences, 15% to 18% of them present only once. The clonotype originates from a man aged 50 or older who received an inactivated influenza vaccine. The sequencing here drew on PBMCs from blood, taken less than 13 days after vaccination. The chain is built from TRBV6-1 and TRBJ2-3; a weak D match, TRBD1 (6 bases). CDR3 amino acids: CASSQGSRGLTDTQYF. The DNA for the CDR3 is TGTGCCAGCAGCCAGGGGAGCCGAGGGCTGACAGATACGCAGTATTTT.